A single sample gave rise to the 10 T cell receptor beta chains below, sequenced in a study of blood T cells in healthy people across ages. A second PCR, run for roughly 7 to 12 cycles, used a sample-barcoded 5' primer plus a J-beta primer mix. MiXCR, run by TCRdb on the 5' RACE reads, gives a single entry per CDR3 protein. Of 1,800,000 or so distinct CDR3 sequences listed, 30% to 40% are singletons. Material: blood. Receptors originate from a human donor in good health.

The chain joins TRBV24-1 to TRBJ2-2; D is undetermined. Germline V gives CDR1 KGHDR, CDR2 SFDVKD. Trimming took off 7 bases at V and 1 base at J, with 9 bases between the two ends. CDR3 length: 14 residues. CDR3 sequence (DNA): TGTGCCACCAGAGGTTACCGGAACACCGGGGAGCTGTTTTTT. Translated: CATRGYRNTGELFF.

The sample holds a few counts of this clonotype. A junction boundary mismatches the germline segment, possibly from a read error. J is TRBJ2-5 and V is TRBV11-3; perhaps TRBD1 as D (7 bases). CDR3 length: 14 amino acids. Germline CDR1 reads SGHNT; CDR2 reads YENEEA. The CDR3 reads CVSSPRGRQETQYF. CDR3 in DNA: TGTGTCAGCAGCCCCAGGGGGAGGCAGGAGACCCAGTACTTC. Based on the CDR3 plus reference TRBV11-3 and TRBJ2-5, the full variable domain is EAGVVQSPRYKIIEKKQPVAFWCNPISGHNTLYWYLQNLGQGPELLIRYENEEAVDDSQLPKDRFSAERLKGVDSTLKIQPAELGDSAVYLCVSSPRGRQETQYFGPGTRLLVL.

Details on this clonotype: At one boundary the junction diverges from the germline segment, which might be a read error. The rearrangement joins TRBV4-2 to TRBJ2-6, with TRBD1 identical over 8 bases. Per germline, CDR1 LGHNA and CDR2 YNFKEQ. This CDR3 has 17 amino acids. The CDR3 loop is CASGQLQGALGANVLTF. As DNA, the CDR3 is TGTGCCAGCGGCCAACTTCAGGGGGCGCTGGGGGCCAACGTCCTGACTTTC.

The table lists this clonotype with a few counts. The chain's CDR3 is CSVLTGGGQPQHF. The CDR3, as DNA: TGCAGCGTACTAACAGGGGGAGGTCAGCCCCAGCATTTT. The chain recombines TRBV29-1 with TRBJ1-5; 8 bases align to TRBD1. Unmatched junction bases numbered 7, after V lost 6 bases and J lost 6 bases. There are 13 residues in the CDR3. Germline V gene data show CDR1 as SQVTM and CDR2 as ANQGSEA.

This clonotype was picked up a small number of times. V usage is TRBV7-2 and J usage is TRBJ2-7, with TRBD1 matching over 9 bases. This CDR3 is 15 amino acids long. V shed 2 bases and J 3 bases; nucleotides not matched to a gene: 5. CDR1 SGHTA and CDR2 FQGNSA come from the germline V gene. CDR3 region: CASSLQQGAFYEQYF. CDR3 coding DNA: TGTGCCAGCAGCTTACAACAGGGGGCCTTCTACGAGCAGTACTTC.

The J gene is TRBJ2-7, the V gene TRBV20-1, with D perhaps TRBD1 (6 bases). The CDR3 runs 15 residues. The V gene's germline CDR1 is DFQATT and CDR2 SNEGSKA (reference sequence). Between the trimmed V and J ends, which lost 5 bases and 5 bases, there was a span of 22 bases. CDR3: CSAHGTWGGSDEQYF. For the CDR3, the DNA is TGCAGTGCTCACGGGACATGGGGCGGGTCTGACGAGCAGTACTTC.

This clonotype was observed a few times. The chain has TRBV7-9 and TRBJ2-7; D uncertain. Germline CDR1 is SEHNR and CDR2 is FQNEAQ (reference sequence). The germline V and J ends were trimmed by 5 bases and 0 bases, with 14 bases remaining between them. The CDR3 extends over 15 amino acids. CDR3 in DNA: TGTGCCAGCAGCCCTGTCGGCATAAACTCCTACGAGCAGTACTTC. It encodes CASSPVGINSYEQYF. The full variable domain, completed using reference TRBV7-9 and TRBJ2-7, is DTGVSQNPRHKITKRGQNVTFRCDPISEHNRLYWYRQTLGQGPEFLTYFQNEAQLEKSRLLSDRFSAERPKGSFSTLEIQRTEQGDSAMYLCASSPVGINSYEQYFGPGTRLTVT.

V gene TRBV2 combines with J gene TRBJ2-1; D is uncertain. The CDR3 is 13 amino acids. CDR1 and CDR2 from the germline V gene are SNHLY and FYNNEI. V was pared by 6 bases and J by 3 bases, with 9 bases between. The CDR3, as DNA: TGTGCCAGCAGAGAATCCGACTACAATGAGCAGTTCTTC. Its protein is CASRESDYNEQFF.

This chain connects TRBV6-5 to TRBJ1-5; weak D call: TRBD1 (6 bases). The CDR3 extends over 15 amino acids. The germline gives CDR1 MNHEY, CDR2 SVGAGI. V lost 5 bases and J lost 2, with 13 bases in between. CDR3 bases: TGTGCCAGCAGTAAGGACAGTGAGGGCAATCAGCCCCAGCATTTT. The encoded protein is CASSKDSEGNQPQHF.

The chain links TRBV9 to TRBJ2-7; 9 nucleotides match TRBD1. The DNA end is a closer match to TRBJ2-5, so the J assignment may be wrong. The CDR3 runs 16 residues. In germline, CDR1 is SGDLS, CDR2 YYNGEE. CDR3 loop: CASSAPRTGVQETQYF. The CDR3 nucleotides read TGTGCCAGCAGCGCCCCCCGGACAGGGGTGCAAGAGACCCAGTACTTC.